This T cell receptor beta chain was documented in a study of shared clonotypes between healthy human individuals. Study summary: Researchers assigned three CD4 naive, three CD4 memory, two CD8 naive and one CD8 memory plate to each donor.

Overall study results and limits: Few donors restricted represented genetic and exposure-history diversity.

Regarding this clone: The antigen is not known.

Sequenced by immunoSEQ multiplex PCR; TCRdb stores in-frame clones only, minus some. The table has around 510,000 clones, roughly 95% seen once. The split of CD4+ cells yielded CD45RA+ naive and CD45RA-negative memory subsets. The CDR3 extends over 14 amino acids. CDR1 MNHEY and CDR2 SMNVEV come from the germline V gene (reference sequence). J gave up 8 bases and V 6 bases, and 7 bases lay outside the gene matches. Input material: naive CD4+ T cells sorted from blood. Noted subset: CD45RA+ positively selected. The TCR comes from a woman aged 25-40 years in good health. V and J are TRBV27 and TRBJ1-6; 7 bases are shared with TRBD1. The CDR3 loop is CASRAGQVHSPLHF. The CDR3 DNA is TGTGCCAGCAGAGCCGGACAGGTCCATTCACCCCTCCACTTT.